The 5 T cell receptor beta chains listed next were all sequenced from one sample in a study of T-cell memory formation after mild COVID-19. TCRdb re-analysed the 5' RACE reads in MiXCR, keeping a single row per CDR3 protein. The table lists 450,000 to 650,000 distinct CDR3 sequences, about a fifth of them singletons. Material: PBMCs or a T cell subset sorted from them (not recorded which). These receptors were taken from an adult woman who had mild COVID-19 (a few samples of this study predate the infection). Cell type and time point are not known.

This CDR3 is CASSWRAVNYGYTF. The DNA of the CDR3 is TGTGCCAGCAGTTGGAGGGCTGTGAACTATGGCTACACCTTC. The V gene is TRBV12-3 or TRBV12-4, the J gene TRBJ1-2; D is unresolved. This CDR3 comprises 14 residues. The V end was cut by 4 bases, the J end by 2 bases, with 11 bases between.

This chain uses TRBV4-2 with TRBJ2-5; a weak D match, TRBD1 (6 bases). CDR1 and CDR2 (germline): LGHNA, YNFKEQ. CDR3 length: 16 amino acids. V lost 1 base and J lost 2, with 14 bases in between. The CDR3 nucleotides are TGTGCCAGCAGCCAAGGCGGACAGTCAGCACAAGAGACCCAGTACTTC. This sequence encodes CASSQGGQSAQETQYF.

The chain has TRBV5-1 and TRBJ2-5; TRBD1 agrees at 9 bases. The CDR3 is 14 residues long. V trimming: 6 bases; J trimming: 2 bases; junction bases outside the gene matches: 5. Per germline, CDR1 SGHRS and CDR2 YFSETQ. The chain's CDR3 is CASNLGTGQETQYF. The CDR3, as DNA: TGCGCCAGCAATTTAGGGACAGGGCAAGAGACCCAGTACTTC.

This clonotype was counted between two and nine times. The gene calls are TRBV18 and TRBJ1-2, with D unclear. V lost 1 base and J 2 bases, leaving 17 bases between the germline ends. The CDR3 spans 17 residues. Germline loops: CDR1 KGHSH, CDR2 LQKENI. The CDR3 bases are TGTGCCAGCTCACCACTAGATCTTACACCGAAAAACTATGGCTACACCTTC. It encodes CASSPLDLTPKNYGYTF.

The genes are TRBV4-3 and TRBJ2-1; 9 nucleotides line up with TRBD2. CDR3 length equals 17 residues. V shed 5 bases and J 6 bases; nucleotides not matched to a gene: 14. Germline assignment: CDR1 LGHNA and CDR2 YSLEER. This CDR3 reads CASSELAGGPLVNEQFF. The CDR3 nucleotides read TGCGCCAGCAGCGAACTGGCGGGAGGGCCTCTCGTCAATGAGCAGTTCTTC.